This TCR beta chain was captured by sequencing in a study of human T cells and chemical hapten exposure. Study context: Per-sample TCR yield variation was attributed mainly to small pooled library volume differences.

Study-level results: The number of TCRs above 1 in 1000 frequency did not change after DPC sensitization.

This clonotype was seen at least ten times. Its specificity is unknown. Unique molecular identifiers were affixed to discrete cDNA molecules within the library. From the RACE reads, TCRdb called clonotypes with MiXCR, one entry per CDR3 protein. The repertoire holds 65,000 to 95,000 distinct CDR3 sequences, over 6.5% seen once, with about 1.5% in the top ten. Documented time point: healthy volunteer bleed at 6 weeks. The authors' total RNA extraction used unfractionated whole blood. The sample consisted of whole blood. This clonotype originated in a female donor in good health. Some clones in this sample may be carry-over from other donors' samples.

The CDR3 loop is CSARLPRNMDEQFF. CDR3 in DNA: TGCAGTGCTAGGCTCCCGCGCAATATGGATGAGCAGTTCTTC. The chain joins TRBV20-1 to TRBJ2-1, with D unresolved. The V end was cut by 3 bases, the J end by 8 bases, with 17 bases between. CDR1 and CDR2 (germline): DFQATT, SNEGSKA (reference sequence). CDR3 size: 14 residues.